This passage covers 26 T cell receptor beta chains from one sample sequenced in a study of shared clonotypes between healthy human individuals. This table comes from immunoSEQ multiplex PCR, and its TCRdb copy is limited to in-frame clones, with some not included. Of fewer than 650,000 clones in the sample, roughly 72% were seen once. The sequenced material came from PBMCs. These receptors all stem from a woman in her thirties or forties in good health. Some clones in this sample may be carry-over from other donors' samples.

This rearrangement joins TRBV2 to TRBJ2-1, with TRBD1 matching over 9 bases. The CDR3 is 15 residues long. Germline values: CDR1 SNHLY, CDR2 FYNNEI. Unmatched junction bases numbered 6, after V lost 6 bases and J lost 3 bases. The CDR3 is CASRGDRALYNEQFF. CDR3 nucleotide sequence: TGTGCCAGCAGGGGGGACAGGGCGCTCTACAATGAGCAGTTCTTC.

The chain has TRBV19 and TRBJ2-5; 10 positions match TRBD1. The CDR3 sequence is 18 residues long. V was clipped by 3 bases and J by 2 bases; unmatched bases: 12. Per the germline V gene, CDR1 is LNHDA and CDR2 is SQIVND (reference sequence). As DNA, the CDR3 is TGTGCCAGTAGTATCTCCCCTCGACAGGGGGCTGGGCAAGAGACCCAGTACTTC. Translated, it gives CASSISPRQGAGQETQYF.

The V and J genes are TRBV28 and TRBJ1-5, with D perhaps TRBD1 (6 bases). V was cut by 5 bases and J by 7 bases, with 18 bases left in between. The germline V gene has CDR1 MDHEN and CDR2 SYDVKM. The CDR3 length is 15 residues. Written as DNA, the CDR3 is TGTGCCAGCAGTCCCCGGGGGGGCAGGGTACAGCCCCAGCATTTT. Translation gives CASSPRGGRVQPQHF.

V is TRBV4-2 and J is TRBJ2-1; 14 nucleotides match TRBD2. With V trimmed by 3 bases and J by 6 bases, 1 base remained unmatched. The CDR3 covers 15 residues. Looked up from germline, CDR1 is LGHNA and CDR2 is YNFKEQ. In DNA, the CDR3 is TGTGCCAGCAGCCATGGGACTAGCGGGAGCAATGAGCAGTTCTTC. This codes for CASSHGTSGSNEQFF.

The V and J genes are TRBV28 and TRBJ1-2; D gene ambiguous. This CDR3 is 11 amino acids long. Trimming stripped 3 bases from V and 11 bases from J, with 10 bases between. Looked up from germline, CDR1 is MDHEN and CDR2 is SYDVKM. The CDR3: CASSFVRAYTF. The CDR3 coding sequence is TGTGCCAGCAGTTTCGTAAGGGCTTACACCTTC.

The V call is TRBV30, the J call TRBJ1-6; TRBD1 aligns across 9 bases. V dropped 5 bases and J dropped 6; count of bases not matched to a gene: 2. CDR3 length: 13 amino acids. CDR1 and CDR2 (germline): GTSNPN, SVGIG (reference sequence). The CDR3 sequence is CAWGQGINSPLHF. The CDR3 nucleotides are TGTGCCTGGGGACAGGGGATTAATTCACCCCTCCACTTT.

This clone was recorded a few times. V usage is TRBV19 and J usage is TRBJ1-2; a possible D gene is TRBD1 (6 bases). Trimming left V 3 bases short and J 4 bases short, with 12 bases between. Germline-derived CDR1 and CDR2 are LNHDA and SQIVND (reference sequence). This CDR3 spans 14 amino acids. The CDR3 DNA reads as TGTGCCAGTAGTATGTCGGGGGCTGGCTATGGCTACACCTTC. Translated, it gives CASSMSGAGYGYTF.

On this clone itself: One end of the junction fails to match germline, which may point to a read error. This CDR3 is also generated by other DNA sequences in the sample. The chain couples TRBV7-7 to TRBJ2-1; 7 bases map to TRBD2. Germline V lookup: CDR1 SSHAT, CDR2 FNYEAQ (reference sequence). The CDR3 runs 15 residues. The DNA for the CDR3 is TGTGCTAGCAGCCCTAGCGGAAGCTCCTACAATGAGCAGTTCTTC. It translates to CASSPSGSSYNEQFF.

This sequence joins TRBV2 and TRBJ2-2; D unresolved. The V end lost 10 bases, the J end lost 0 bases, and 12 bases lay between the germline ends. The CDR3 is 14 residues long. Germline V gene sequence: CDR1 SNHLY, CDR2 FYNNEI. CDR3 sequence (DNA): TGTGCCACCCGAAGCCATCCGAACACCGGGGAGCTGTTTTTT. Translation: CATRSHPNTGELFF. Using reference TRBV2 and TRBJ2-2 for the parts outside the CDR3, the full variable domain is EPEVTQTPSHQVTQMGQEVILRCVPISNHLYFYWYRQILGQKVEFLVSFYNNEISEKSEIFDDQFSVERPDGSNFTLKIRSTKLEDSAMYFCATRSHPNTGELFFGEGSRLTVL.

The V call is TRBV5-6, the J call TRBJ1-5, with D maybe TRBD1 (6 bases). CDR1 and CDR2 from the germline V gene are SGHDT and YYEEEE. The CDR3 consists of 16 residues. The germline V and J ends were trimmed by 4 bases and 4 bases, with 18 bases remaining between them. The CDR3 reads CASSGTGRNRNQPQHF. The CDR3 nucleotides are TGTGCCAGCAGCGGCACAGGGAGGAATAGGAATCAGCCCCAGCATTTT.

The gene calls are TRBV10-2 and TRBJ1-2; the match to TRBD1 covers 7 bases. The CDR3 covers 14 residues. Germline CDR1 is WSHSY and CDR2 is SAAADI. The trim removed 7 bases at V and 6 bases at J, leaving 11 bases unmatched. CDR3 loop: CASTNDRESDGYTF. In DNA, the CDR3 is TGCGCCAGCACCAACGACAGGGAATCAGATGGCTACACCTTC.

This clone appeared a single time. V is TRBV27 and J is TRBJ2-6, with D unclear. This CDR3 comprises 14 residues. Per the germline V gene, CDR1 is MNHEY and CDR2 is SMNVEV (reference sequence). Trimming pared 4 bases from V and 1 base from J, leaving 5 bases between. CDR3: CASSYRSGANVLTF. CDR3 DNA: TGTGCCAGCAGTTACCGGTCTGGGGCCAACGTCCTGACTTTC.

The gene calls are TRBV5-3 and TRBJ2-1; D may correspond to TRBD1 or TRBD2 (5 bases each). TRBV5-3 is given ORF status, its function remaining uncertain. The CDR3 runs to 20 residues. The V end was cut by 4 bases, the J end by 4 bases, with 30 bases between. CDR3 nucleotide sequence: TGTGCCAGAAGCCTGAACTCGGGGACCCTCAATCTACGGGGTTACAATGAGCAGTTCTTC. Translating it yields CARSLNSGTLNLRGYNEQFF.

The DNA for the CDR3 is TGTGCCAGCAGCCGTGAGGGGGGAAGTCGGAACACTGAAGCTTTCTTT. It translates to CASSREGGSRNTEAFF. The chain uses TRBV28 and TRBJ1-1, with D possibly TRBD1 on 6 matching bases. CDR1 and CDR2 (germline): MDHEN, SYDVKM. The CDR3 consists of 16 residues. Trimming left V 6 bases short and J 1 base short, with 18 bases between.

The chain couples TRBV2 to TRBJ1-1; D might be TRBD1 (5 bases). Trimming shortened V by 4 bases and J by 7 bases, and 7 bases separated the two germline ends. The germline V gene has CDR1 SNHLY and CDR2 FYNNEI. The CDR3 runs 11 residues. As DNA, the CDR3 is TGTGCCAGCAGTGGGGGGGGTGAAGCTTTCTTT. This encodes CASSGGGEAFF.

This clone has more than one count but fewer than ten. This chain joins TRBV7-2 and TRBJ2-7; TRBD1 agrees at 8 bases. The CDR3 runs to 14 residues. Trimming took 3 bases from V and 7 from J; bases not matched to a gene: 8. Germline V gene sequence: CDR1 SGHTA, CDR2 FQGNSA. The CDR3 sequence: CASSFSQGAKEQYF. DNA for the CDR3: TGTGCCAGCAGCTTCTCCCAGGGGGCGAAAGAGCAGTACTTC.

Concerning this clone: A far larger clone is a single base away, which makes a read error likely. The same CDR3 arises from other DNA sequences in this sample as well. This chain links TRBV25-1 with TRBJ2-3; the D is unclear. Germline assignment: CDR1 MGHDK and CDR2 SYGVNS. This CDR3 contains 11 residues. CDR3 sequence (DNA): TGCGCCAGCACGCAGTCACATACGCAGTATTTT. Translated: CASTQSHTQYF.

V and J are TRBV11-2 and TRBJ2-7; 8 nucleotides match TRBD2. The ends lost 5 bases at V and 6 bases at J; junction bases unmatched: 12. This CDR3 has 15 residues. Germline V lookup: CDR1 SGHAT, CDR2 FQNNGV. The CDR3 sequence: CASSPRGDAGGEQYF. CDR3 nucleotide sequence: TGTGCCAGCAGCCCTCGCGGGGATGCGGGGGGCGAGCAGTACTTC.

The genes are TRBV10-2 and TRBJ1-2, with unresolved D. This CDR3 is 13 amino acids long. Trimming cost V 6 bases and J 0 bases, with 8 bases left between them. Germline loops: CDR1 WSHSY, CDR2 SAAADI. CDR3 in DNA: TGCGCCAGCAGGGATAACGCTAACTATGGCTACACCTTC. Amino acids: CASRDNANYGYTF.

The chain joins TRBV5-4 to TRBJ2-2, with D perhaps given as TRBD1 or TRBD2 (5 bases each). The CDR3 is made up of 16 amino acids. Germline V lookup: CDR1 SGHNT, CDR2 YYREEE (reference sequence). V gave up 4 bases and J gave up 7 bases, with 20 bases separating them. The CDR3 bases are TGTGCCAGCAGCCCAGCCGGGACGCCAACGGGCGGGGAGCTGTTTTTT. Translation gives CASSPAGTPTGGELFF. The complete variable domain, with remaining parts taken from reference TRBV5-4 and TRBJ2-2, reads ETGVTQSPTHLIKTRGQQVTLRCSSQSGHNTVSWYQQALGQGPQFIFQYYREEENGRGNFPPRFSGLQFPNYSSELNVNALELDDSALYLCASSPAGTPTGGELFFGEGSRLTVL.

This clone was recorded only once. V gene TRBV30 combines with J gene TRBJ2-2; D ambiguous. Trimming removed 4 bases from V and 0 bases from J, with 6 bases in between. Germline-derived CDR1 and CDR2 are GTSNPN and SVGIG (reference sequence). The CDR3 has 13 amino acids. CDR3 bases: TGTGCCTGGAACCCAACGAACACCGGGGAGCTGTTTTTT. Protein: CAWNPTNTGELFF.

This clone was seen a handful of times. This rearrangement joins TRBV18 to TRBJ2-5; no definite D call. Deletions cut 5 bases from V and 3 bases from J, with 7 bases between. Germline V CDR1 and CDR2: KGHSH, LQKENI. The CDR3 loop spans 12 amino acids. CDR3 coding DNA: TGTGCCAGCTCAGGTTTGGAAGAGACCCAGTACTTC. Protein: CASSGLEETQYF. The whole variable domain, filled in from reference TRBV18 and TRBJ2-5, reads NAGVMQNPRHLVRRRGQEARLRCSPMKGHSHVYWYRQLPEEGLKFMVYLQKENIIDESGMPKERFSAEFPKEGPSILRIQQVVRGDSAAYFCASSGLEETQYFGPGTRLLVL.

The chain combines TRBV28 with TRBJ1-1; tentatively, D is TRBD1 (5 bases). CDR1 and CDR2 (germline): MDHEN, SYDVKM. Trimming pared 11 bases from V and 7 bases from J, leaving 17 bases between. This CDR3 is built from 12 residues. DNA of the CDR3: TGTGCCGCACAAAAGGGGTGGATTGAAGCTTTCTTT. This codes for CAAQKGWIEAFF.

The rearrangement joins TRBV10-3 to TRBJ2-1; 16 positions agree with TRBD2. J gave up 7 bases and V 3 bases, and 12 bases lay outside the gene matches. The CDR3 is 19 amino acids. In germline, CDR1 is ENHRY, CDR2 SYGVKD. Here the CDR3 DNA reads TGTGCCATCAGTGACCGGGGACTAGCGGGAGGGCCGAGTTGGAATGAGCAGTTCTTC. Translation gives CAISDRGLAGGPSWNEQFF.

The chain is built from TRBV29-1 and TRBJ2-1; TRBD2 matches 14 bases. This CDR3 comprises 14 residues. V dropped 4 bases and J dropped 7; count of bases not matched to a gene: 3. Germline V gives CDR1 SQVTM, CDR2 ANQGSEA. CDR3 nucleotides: TGCAGCGTTGGAGGGACTAGCGGGAGTAATGAGCAGTTCTTC. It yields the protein CSVGGTSGSNEQFF.

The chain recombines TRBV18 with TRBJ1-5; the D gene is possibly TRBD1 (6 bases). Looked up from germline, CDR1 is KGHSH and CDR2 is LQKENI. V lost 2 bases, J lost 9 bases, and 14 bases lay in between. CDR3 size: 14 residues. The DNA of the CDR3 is TGTGCCAGCTCACCAGCGGACAGCTCAAGGCCCCAGCATTTT. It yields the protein CASSPADSSRPQHF.